The 10 T cell receptor beta chains below come from one sample, sequenced in a study of cytomegalovirus exposure and HLA in healthy donors. Primers for the PCR totalled 60 Vbeta and 13 Jbeta. Assay: immunoSEQ multiplex PCR; the TCRdb copy retains only in-frame clones and omits some. Among roughly 110,000 clones listed, 60% to 80% were seen once. What was sequenced was PBMCs. These receptors all come from a human donor in good health.

V gene TRBV19 combines with J gene TRBJ1-6; the D gene is possibly TRBD1 (6 bases). V lost 6 bases to trimming and J lost 10 bases, with 19 bases between them. The CDR3 extends over 15 amino acids. Germline loops: CDR1 LNHDA, CDR2 SQIVND (reference sequence). Here the CDR3 DNA reads TGTGCCAGTAGAAGGACAGCCCGACAGGAATCACCCCTCCACTTT. Encoded protein: CASRRTARQESPLHF.

CDR3 loop: CAWARVGGTTEAFF. In DNA, the CDR3 is TGTGCCTGGGCGCGAGTGGGAGGGACCACTGAAGCTTTCTTT. The chain is built from TRBV30 and TRBJ1-1; TRBD1 might be the D (5 bases). CDR1 is GTSNPN and CDR2 is SVGIG in the germline V gene (reference sequence). The V end lost 5 bases, the J end lost 4 bases, and 17 bases lay between the germline ends. There are 14 residues in the CDR3.

This clone was picked up a small number of times. This sequence joins TRBV5-6 and TRBJ2-3; 10 nucleotides line up with TRBD1. The CDR3 runs to 16 residues. With 4 bases clipped from V and 3 bases from J, the junction kept 8 bases outside the gene matches. Germline V lookup: CDR1 SGHDT, CDR2 YYEEEE. Here the CDR3 DNA reads TGTGCCAGCAGCATACCGGGACAGGGGTGGACAGATACGCAGTATTTT. Translating gives CASSIPGQGWTDTQYF.

Only a few counts were recorded for this clone. This chain links TRBV27 with TRBJ2-6; D is perhaps TRBD1 (5 bases). CDR3 length equals 16 residues. Deletions cut 2 bases from V and 4 bases from J, with 12 bases between. CDR1 and CDR2 from the germline V gene are MNHEY and SMNVEV (reference sequence). As DNA, the CDR3 is TGTGCCAGCAGTTTAGGGTCAGGGCGGGGGGCCAACGTCCTGACTTTC. It translates to CASSLGSGRGANVLTF.

This chain links TRBV7-3 with TRBJ2-5; D is possibly TRBD2 (7 bases). Germline V gives CDR1 SGHTA, CDR2 FQGTGA. This CDR3 has 15 residues. Trimming removed 0 bases from V and 6 bases from J, with 14 bases in between. This CDR3 reads CASSLTGGGGQTQYF. As DNA, the CDR3 is TGTGCCAGCAGCTTAACGGGCGGGGGCGGGCAGACCCAGTACTTC.

In this sample, this clone turned up once. This chain connects TRBV9 to TRBJ2-2; 8 bases match TRBD2. CDR1 is SGDLS and CDR2 is YYNGEE in the germline V gene. This CDR3 comprises 15 residues. The junction had 9 bases not matched to a gene; V was cut back by 4 bases and J by 7 bases. This CDR3 is CASSKRGLQGGELFF. The CDR3 DNA sequence: TGTGCCAGCAGCAAGCGGGGGCTGCAGGGCGGGGAGCTGTTTTTT.

CDR3 loop: CACPLGERSGNTIYF. The CDR3 nucleotides read TGTGCCTGCCCCCTCGGGGAACGCTCTGGAAACACCATATATTTT. This chain connects TRBV7-9 to TRBJ1-3; D is undetermined. Germline V CDR1 and CDR2: SEHNR, FQNEAQ (reference sequence). Trimming left V 11 bases short and J 0 bases short, with 17 bases between. The CDR3 spans 15 residues.

CDR3 DNA: TGTGCCAGCAGCTTGTGGACAAACGCCTACGAGCAGTACTTC. Translated: CASSLWTNAYEQYF. The genes are TRBV5-4 and TRBJ2-7, with TRBD1 as a possible D gene (5 bases). Trimming removed 1 base from V and 2 bases from J, with 10 bases in between. This CDR3 region has 14 residues. Germline-derived CDR1 and CDR2 are SGHNT and YYREEE (reference sequence).

The chain combines TRBV27 with TRBJ2-7; possibly TRBD2 for D (7 bases). The germline V and J ends were trimmed by 3 bases and 2 bases, with 11 bases remaining between them. Germline CDR1 and CDR2: MNHEY and SMNVEV (reference sequence). This CDR3 region has 14 residues. The CDR3 bases are TGTGCCAGCAGTTTGAGGGGGGGCCCCTACGAGCAGTACTTC. Its protein product is CASSLRGGPYEQYF.

This chain joins TRBV7-6 and TRBJ1-4; 7 bases are a match to TRBD1. This CDR3 has 15 amino acids. The germline CDR1 and CDR2 sequences are SGHVS and FNYEAQ. V lost 6 bases to trimming and J lost 0 bases; unmatched junction nucleotides: 4. The DNA of the CDR3 is TGTGCCAGCAGATCCACAGGGGCAACTAATGAAAAACTGTTTTTT. Its translation is CASRSTGATNEKLFF. Full variable domain (remainder filled in from reference TRBV7-6 and TRBJ1-4): GAGVSQSPRYKVTKRGQDVALRCDPISGHVSLYWYRQALGQGPEFLTYFNYEAQQDKSGLPNDRFSAERPEGSISTLTIQRTEQRDSAMYRCASRSTGATNEKLFFGSGTQLSVL.